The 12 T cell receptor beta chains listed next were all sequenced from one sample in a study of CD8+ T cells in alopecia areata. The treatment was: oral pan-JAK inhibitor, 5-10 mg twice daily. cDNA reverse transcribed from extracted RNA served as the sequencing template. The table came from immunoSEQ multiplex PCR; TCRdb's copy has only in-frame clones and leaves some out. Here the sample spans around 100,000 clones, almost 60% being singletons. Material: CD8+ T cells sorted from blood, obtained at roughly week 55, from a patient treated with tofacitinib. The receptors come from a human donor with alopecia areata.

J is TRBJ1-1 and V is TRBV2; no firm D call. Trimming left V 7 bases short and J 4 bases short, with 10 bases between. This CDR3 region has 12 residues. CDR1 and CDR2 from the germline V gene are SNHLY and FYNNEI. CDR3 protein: CASIWMVTEAFF. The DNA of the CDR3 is TGTGCCAGCATTTGGATGGTCACTGAAGCTTTCTTT.

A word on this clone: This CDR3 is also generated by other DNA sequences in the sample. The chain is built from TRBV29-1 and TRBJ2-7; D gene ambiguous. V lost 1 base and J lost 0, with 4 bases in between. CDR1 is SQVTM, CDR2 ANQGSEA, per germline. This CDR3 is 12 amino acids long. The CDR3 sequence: CSVEVGSYEQYF. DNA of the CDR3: TGCAGCGTTGAAGTCGGCTCCTACGAGCAGTACTTC.

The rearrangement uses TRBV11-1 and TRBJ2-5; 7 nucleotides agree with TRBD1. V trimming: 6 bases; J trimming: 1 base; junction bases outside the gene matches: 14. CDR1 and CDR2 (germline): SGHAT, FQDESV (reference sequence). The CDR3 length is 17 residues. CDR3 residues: CASRNRQGPTRQETQYF. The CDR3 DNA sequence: TGTGCCAGCAGAAACCGACAGGGCCCTACCCGCCAAGAGACCCAGTACTTC.

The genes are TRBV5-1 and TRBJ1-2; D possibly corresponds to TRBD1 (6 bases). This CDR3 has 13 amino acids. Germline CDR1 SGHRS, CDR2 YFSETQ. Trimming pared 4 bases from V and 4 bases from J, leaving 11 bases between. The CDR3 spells CASSVGQPYGYTF. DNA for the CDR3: TGCGCCAGCAGCGTCGGACAGCCCTATGGCTACACCTTC.

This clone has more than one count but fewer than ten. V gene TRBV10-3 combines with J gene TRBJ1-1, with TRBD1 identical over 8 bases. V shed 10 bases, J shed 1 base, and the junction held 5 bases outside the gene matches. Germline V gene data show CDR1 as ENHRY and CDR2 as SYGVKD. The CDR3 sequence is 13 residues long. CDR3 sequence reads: CASQGQGNTEAFF. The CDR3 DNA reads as TGTGCCAGCCAAGGACAGGGGAACACTGAAGCTTTCTTT.

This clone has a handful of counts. CDR3: CASGLAGIAYNEQFF. Written as DNA, the CDR3 is TGTGCTAGTGGTTTGGCAGGGATTGCCTACAATGAGCAGTTCTTC. This rearrangement joins TRBV12-5 to TRBJ2-1; TRBD1 is a possible D gene (5 bases). The CDR3 consists of 15 residues. Germline assignment: CDR1 LGHNT and CDR2 FRNRAP. Trimming shortened V by 1 base and J by 2 bases, and 9 bases separated the two germline ends. The full variable domain, with the rest looked up from reference TRBV12-5 and TRBJ2-1, is DARVTQTPRHKVTEMGQEVTMRCQPILGHNTVFWYRQTMMQGLELLAYFRNRAPLDDSGMPKDRFSAEMPDATLATLKIQPSEPRDSAVYFCASGLAGIAYNEQFFGPGTRLTVL.

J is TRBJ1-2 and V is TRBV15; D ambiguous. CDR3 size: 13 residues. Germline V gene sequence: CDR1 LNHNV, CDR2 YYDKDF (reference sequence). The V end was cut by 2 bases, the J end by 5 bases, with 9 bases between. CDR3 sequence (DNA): TGTGCCACCAGCAGATCTGGACCTTATGGCTACACCTTC. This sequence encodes CATSRSGPYGYTF.

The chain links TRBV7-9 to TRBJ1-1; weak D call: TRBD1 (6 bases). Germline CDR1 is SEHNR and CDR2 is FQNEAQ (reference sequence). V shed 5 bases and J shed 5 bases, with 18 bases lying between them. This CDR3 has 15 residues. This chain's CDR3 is CASSAYRDWETEAFF. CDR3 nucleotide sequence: TGTGCCAGCAGCGCGTACAGGGATTGGGAAACTGAAGCTTTCTTT.

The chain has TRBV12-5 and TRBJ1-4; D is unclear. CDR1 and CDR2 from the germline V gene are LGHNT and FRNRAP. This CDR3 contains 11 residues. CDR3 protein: CSLDLNEKLFF. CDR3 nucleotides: TGTTCATTGGACTTAAATGAAAAACTGTTTTTT. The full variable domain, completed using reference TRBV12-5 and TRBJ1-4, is DARVTQTPRHKVTEMGQEVTMRCQPILGHNTVFWYRQTMMQGLELLAYFRNRAPLDDSGMPKDRFSAEMPDATLATLKIQPSEPRDSAVYFCSLDLNEKLFFGSGTQLSVL.

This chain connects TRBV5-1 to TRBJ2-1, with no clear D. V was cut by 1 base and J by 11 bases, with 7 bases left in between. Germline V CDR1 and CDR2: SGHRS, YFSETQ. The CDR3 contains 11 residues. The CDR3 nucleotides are TGCGCCAGCAGCTTGTCGAATAAGCAGTTCTTC. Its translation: CASSLSNKQFF.

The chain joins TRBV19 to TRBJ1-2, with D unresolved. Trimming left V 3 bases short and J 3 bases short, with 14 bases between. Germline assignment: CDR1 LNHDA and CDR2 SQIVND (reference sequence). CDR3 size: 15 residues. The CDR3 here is CASSMVEGSDYGYTF. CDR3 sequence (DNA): TGTGCCAGTAGTATGGTAGAGGGTAGTGACTATGGCTACACCTTC.

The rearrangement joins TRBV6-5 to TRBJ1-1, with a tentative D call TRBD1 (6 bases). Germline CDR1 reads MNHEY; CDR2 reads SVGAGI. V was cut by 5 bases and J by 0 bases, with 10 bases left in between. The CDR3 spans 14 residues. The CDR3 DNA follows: TGTGCCAGCAGTATACAGGGAATGAACACTGAAGCTTTCTTT. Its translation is CASSIQGMNTEAFF.